A single TCR beta chain is shown here with its context. This specimen comes from a study of T-cell memory formation after mild COVID-19. On the study more broadly: TCR clusters were mostly donor specific.

Germline V gene data show CDR1 as SEHNR and CDR2 as FQNEAQ (reference sequence). The CDR3 sequence is 12 residues long. V was cut by 1 base and J by 4 bases, with 2 bases left in between. One entry per CDR3 protein, called by TCRdb with MiXCR from the 5' RACE reads. The sample includes some 210,000 distinct CDR3 sequences, roughly a tenth of them seen just once. Sequenced sample: PBMCs or a T cell subset sorted from them (not recorded which). The V call is TRBV7-9, the J call TRBJ1-3; D is unresolved. This receptor was taken from a young man who had mild COVID-19 (a few samples of this study predate the infection). Cell type and time point are not known. The CDR3 is CASSLEGNTIYF. CDR3 in DNA: TGTGCCAGCAGCTTAGAGGGAAACACCATATATTTT.